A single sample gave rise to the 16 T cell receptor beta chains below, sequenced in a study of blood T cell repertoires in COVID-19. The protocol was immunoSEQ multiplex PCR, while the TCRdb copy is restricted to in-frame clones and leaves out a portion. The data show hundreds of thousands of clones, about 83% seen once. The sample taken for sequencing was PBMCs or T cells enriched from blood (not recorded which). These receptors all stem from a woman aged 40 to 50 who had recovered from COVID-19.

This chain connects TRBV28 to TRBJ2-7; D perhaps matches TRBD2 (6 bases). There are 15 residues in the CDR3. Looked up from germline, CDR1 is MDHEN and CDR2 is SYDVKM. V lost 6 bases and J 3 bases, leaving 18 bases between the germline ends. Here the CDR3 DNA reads TGTGCCAGCAGCGGGAGAGGGAGAAGGGACTACGAGCAGTACTTC. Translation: CASSGRGRRDYEQYF.

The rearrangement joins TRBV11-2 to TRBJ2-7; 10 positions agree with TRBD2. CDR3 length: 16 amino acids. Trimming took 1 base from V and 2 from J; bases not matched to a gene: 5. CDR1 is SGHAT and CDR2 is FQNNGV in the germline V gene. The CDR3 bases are TGTGCCAGCAGCTTAGTACTAGCGGGATGGGCCTACGAGCAGTACTTC. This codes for CASSLVLAGWAYEQYF.

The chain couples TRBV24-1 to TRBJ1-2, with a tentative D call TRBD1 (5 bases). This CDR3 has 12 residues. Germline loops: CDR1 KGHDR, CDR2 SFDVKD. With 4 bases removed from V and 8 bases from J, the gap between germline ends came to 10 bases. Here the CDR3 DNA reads TGTGCCACCAGTGACCCGACAGACGGCTACACCTTC. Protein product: CATSDPTDGYTF.

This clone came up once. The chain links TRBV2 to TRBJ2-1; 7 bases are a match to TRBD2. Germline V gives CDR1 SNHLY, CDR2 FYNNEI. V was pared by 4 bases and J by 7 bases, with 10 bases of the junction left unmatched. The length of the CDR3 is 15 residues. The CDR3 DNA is TGTGCCAGCAGTGGTCTCTGGCGGGAGCTAAATGAGCAGTTCTTC. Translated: CASSGLWRELNEQFF.

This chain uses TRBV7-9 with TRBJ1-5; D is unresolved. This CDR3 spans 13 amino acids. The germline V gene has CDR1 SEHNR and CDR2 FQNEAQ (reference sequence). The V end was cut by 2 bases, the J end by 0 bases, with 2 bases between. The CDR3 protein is CASSLHSNQPQHF. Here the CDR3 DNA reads TGTGCCAGCAGCTTACATAGCAATCAGCCCCAGCATTTT.

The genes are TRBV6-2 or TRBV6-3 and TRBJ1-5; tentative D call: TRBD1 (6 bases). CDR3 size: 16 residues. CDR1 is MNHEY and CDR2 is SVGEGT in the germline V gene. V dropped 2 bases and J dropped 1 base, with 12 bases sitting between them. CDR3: CASSYGGASSNQPQHF. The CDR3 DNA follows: TGTGCCAGCAGTTACGGGGGCGCTTCAAGCAATCAGCCCCAGCATTTT.

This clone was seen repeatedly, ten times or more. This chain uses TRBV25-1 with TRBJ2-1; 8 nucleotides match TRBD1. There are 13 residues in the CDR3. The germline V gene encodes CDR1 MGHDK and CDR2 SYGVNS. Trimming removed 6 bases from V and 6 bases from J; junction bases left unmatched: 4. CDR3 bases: TGTGCCAGCAGCGGACAGGGTCTCAATGAGCAGTTCTTC. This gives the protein CASSGQGLNEQFF. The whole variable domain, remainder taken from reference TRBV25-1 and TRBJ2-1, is EADIYQTPRYLVIGTGKKITLECSQTMGHDKMYWYQQDPGMELHLIHYSYGVNSTEKGDLSSESTVSRIRTEHFPLTLESARPSHTSQYLCASSGQGLNEQFFGPGTRLTVL.

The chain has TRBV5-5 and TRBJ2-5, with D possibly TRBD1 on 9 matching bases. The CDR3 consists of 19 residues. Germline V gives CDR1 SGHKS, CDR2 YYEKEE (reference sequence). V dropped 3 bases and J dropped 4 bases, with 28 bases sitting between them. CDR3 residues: CASSSRTGVRLASVETQYF. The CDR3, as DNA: TGTGCCAGCAGCTCCAGGACAGGGGTCCGACTAGCGTCGGTAGAGACCCAGTACTTC.

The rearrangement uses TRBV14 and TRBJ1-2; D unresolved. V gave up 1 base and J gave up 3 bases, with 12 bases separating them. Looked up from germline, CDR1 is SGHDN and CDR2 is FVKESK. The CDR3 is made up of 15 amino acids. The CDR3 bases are TGTGCCAGCAGCCAAGCGTCGGGTTCTTACTATGGCTACACCTTC. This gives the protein CASSQASGSYYGYTF.

The CDR3 reads CAWSVGTGGTYGYTF. In DNA form, the CDR3 reads TGTGCCTGGAGTGTTGGGACAGGGGGTACCTATGGCTACACCTTC. The chain links TRBV30 to TRBJ1-2; TRBD1 matches at 11 bases. The CDR3 spans 15 residues. Germline assignment: CDR1 GTSNPN and CDR2 SVGIG (reference sequence). Trimming cost V 0 bases and J 4 bases; bases outside gene matches: 4.

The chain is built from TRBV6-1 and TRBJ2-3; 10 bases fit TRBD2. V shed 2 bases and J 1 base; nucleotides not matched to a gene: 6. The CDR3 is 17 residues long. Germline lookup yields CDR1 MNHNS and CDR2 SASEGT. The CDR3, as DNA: TGTGCCAGCAGTGAACCGGGGCTAGCGGGGGGCACAGATACGCAGTATTTT. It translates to CASSEPGLAGGTDTQYF.

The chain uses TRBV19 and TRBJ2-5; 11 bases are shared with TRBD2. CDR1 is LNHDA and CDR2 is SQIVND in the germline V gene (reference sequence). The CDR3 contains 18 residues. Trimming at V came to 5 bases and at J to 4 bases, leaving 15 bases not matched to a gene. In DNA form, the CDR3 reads TGTGCCAGTAGTCGGGGGCTAGCGGGAGGCGCGTCGGCAGAGACCCAGTACTTC. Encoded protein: CASSRGLAGGASAETQYF.

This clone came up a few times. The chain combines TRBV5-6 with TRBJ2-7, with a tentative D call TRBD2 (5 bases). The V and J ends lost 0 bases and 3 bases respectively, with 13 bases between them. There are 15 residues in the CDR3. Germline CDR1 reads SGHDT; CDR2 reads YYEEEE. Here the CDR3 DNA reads TGTGCCAGCAGCTTGGTAGTCCTTCGGGACTACGAGCAGTACTTC. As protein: CASSLVVLRDYEQYF.

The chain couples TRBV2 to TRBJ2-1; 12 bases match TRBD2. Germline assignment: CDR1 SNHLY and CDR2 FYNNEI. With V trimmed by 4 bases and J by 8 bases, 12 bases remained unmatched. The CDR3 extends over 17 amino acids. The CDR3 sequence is CASSGVPRLAGVHEQFF. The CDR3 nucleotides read TGTGCCAGCAGTGGAGTGCCTCGACTAGCGGGAGTACATGAGCAGTTCTTC.

This CDR3 is CASSLYTGYIGAFF. The CDR3 coding sequence is TGTGCCAGCAGTTTATACACAGGCTATATCGGGGCTTTCTTT. V gene TRBV28 combines with J gene TRBJ1-1; D may be TRBD1 (5 bases). The CDR3 contains 14 residues. V was pared by 1 base and J by 11 bases, with 17 bases between. Germline CDR1 reads MDHEN; CDR2 reads SYDVKM.

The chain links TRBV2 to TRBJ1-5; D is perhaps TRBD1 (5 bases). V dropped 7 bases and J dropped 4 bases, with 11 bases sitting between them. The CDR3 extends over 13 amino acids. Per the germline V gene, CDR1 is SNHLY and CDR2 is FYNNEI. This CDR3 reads CASKGQVNQPQHF. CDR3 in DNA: TGTGCCAGCAAGGGGCAGGTTAATCAGCCCCAGCATTTT. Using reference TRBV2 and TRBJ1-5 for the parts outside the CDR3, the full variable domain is EPEVTQTPSHQVTQMGQEVILRCVPISNHLYFYWYRQILGQKVEFLVSFYNNEISEKSEIFDDQFSVERPDGSNFTLKIRSTKLEDSAMYFCASKGQVNQPQHFGDGTRLSIL.